This is a list of T cell receptor beta chains from one sample in a study of cytomegalovirus exposure and HLA in healthy donors. Assay used: immunoSEQ multiplex PCR; TCRdb lists only in-frame clones, some missing. The sample lists around 190,000 clones, 86% occurring once. Input material: PBMCs. Receptors were obtained from a woman between 18 and 30 years old in good health and CMV-seronegative. Each CDR3 is given with its conserved first and last residue. The D gene is left open where the match is weak. A clone size is listed for some rows: how often the clone was seen (once, few, many), or a class if it is expanded.

D gene,J gene,clone size,V gene,CDR3 protein,CDR3 DNA
TRBD2,TRBJ2-1,-,TRBV6-1,CASSWTSGTPEQFF,TGTGCCAGCAGCTGGACTAGCGGGACCCCGGAGCAGTTCTTC
-,TRBJ2-3,-,TRBV5-1,CASSLERGAPDTQYF,TGCGCCAGCAGCTTGGAACGGGGGGCCCCAGATACGCAGTATTTT
-,TRBJ1-1,-,TRBV5-1,CASSSSVNTEAFF,TGCGCCAGCAGCTCCTCAGTGAACACTGAAGCTTTCTTT
-,TRBJ1-2,-,TRBV30,CAWSVRGWDGYTF,TGTGCCTGGAGTGTACGGGGGTGGGATGGCTACACCTTC
TRBD1,TRBJ1-1,-,TRBV7-6,CASSLGTAVNTEAFF,TGTGCCAGCAGCCTTGGGACAGCGGTGAACACTGAAGCTTTCTTT
TRBD1,TRBJ1-5,many,TRBV19,CASSIPGQGLANQPQHF,TGTGCCAGTAGTATTCCTGGACAGGGCCTGGCAAATCAGCCCCAGCATTTT
-,TRBJ1-1,few,TRBV30,CAWHHPGLKGTEAFF,TGTGCCTGGCATCACCCGGGACTAAAAGGGACTGAAGCTTTCTTT
TRBD1,TRBJ2-7,-,TRBV6-1,CASSLRTGLREQYF,TGTGCCAGCAGCTTGAGGACAGGGCTTAGGGAGCAGTACTTC
TRBD1,TRBJ2-7,-,TRBV10-3,CAISTPGQGTYEQYF,TGTGCCATCAGCACACCGGGACAGGGTACCTACGAGCAGTACTTC
-,TRBJ2-7,-,TRBV6-1,CASSPSSVSSYEQYF,TGTGCCAGCAGCCCTTCCTCCGTTAGCTCCTACGAGCAGTACTTC
-,TRBJ2-7,-,TRBV15,CATSRDRGSSRGQYF,TGTGCCACCAGCAGAGATCGCGGCAGCTCCCGTGGGCAGTACTTC
TRBD1,TRBJ1-4,-,TRBV7-2,CASSRFRQGAGEKLFF,TGTGCCAGCAGCCGATTCCGACAGGGGGCGGGAGAAAAACTGTTTTTT
TRBD1,TRBJ2-7,-,TRBV19,CASSLSTGPPYEQYF,TGTGCCAGTAGTCTGTCGACAGGGCCCCCCTACGAGCAGTACTTC
TRBD1,TRBJ2-5,-,TRBV5-1,CASSQTGYQETQYF,TGCGCCAGCAGCCAGACAGGGTATCAAGAGACCCAGTACTTC
-,TRBJ1-3,-,TRBV11-1,CASSFDTGSSGNTIYF,TGTGCCAGCAGCTTTGACACCGGCTCGTCTGGAAACACCATATATTTT
-,TRBJ2-5,-,TRBV7-9,CASSLGVAETETQYF,TGTGCCAGCAGCTTAGGGGTAGCGGAAACGGAGACCCAGTACTTC
-,TRBJ2-1,-,TRBV5-6,CASSFGRRSSYNEQFF,TGTGCCAGCAGCTTTGGGCGTCGCAGCTCCTACAATGAGCAGTTCTTC
TRBD1,TRBJ2-2,-,TRBV2,CASFPGQGYGGELFF,TGTGCCAGCTTCCCGGGACAGGGGTACGGCGGGGAGCTGTTTTTT
-,TRBJ2-7,-,TRBV7-8,CASSRDSLYEQYF,TGTGCCAGCAGCCGGGACTCTCTGTACGAGCAGTACTTC
-,TRBJ2-1,-,TRBV5-4,CASSLALGEQFF,TGTGCCAGCAGCTTGGCCCTAGGAGAGCAGTTCTTC
TRBD1,TRBJ2-7,-,TRBV6-5,CASTRDRGSEQYF,TGTGCCAGCACCCGGGACAGGGGGAGCGAGCAGTACTTC
TRBD1,TRBJ2-7,-,TRBV7-8,CASSLGGQLYEQYF,TGTGCCAGCAGCTTAGGGGGACAGCTCTACGAGCAGTACTTC
TRBD1,TRBJ1-2,-,TRBV6-1,CASSEGTGGLGYGYTF,TGTGCCAGCAGTGAAGGGACAGGGGGCCTGGGCTATGGCTACACCTTC
-,TRBJ2-7,-,TRBV11-1,CASSLAGRGLSYEQYF,TGTGCCAGCAGCCTAGCTGGCAGGGGCCTCTCCTACGAGCAGTACTTC
-,TRBJ2-3,-,TRBV7-3,CASSLSSADTQYF,TGTGCCAGCAGCTTAAGCTCGGCAGATACGCAGTATTTT
-,TRBJ2-7,-,TRBV2,CASSEGRGLYEQYF,TGTGCCAGCAGTGAAGGGAGAGGGCTCTACGAGCAGTACTTC
TRBD1,TRBJ2-1,-,TRBV6-1,CASSETGTGVRNEQFF,TGTGCCAGCAGTGAAACCGGGACAGGGGTTAGGAATGAGCAGTTCTTC
-,TRBJ2-3,once,TRBV20-1,CSARGGRTQYF,TGCAGTGCTAGAGGTGGGAGGACGCAGTATTTT
-,TRBJ2-2,few,TRBV5-1,CASSEAVANTGELFF,TGCGCCAGCAGCGAGGCGGTAGCGAACACCGGGGAGCTGTTTTTT
-,TRBJ1-3,-,TRBV10-3,CAIRTTAHSGNTIYF,TGTGCCATCAGGACCACAGCTCACTCTGGAAACACCATATATTTT
-,TRBJ2-7,-,TRBV6-5,CASRPRYEAYEQYF,TGTGCCAGCAGACCCCGGTACGAGGCCTACGAGCAGTACTTC
TRBD2,TRBJ2-3,-,TRBV30,CAWSVPTAGGPPDTQYF,TGTGCCTGGAGTGTTCCGACCGCGGGAGGGCCCCCAGATACGCAGTATTTT
-,TRBJ2-7,once,TRBV13,CASSTGINVYEQYF,TGTGCCAGCAGCACCGGGATCAACGTTTACGAGCAGTACTTC
TRBD2,TRBJ2-1,-,TRBV5-6,CASSLGPLAGGGEQFF,TGTGCCAGCAGCTTGGGCCCCCTGGCGGGGGGGGGTGAGCAGTTCTTC
TRBD1,TRBJ1-6,-,TRBV30,CAWENRGTLRGSPLHF,TGTGCCTGGGAAAACAGGGGAACTTTGAGAGGCTCACCCCTCCACTTT
TRBD1,TRBJ1-3,-,TRBV9,CASSVGGTGVTGNTIYF,TGTGCCAGCAGCGTAGGGGGGACAGGAGTCACTGGAAACACCATATATTTT
-,TRBJ2-2,-,TRBV14,CASSQDFYTGELFF,TGTGCCAGCAGCCAAGACTTTTACACCGGGGAGCTGTTTTTT
-,TRBJ2-3,-,TRBV9,CASSVATGIDTQYF,TGTGCCAGCAGCGTGGCTACAGGGATAGATACGCAGTATTTT
TRBD1,TRBJ1-1,-,TRBV4-1,CASSQKGQGDTEAFF,TGCGCCAGCAGCCAAAAGGGACAGGGGGACACTGAAGCTTTCTTT
TRBD1,TRBJ1-2,-,TRBV6-5,CASTERDRGYGYTF,TGTGCCAGCACAGAACGGGACAGGGGGTATGGCTACACCTTC
TRBD2,TRBJ2-7,-,TRBV10-3,CAARTGGHSSNEQYF,TGTGCCGCAAGGACGGGAGGGCACTCAAGCAACGAGCAGTACTTC
-,TRBJ2-7,-,TRBV19,CACSVRVPYEQYF,TGTGCCTGTTCTGTGAGGGTTCCCTACGAGCAGTACTTC
TRBD1,TRBJ1-3,-,TRBV4-1,CASSQGQGGNTIYF,TGCGCCAGCAGCCAAGGACAGGGAGGAAACACCATATATTTT